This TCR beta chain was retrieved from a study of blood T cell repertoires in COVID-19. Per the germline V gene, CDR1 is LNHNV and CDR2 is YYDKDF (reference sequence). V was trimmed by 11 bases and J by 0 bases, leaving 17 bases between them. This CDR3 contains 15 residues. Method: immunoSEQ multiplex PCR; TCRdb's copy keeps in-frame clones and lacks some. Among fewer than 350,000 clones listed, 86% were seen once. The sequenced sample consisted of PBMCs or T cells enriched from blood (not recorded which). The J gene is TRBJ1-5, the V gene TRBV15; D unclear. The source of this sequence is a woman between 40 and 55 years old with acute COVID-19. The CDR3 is CAASRGRDSNQPQHF. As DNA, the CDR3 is TGTGCCGCCTCTCGGGGAAGGGATAGCAATCAGCCCCAGCATTTT.